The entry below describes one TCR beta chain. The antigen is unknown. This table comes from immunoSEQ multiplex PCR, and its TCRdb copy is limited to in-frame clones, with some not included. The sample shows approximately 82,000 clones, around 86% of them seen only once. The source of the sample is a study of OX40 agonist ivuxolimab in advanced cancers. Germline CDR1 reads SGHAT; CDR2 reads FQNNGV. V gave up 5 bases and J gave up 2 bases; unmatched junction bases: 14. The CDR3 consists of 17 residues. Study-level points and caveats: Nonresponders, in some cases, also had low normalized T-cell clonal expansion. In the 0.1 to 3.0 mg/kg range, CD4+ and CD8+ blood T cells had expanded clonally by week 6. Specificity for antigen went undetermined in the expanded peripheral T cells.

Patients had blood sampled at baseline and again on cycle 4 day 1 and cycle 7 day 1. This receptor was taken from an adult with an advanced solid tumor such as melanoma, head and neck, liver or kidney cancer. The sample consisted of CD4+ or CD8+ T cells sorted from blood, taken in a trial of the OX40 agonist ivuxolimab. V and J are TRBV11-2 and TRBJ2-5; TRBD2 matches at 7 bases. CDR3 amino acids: CASSISSVGRQQETQYF. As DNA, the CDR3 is TGTGCCAGCAGCATTAGCTCGGTCGGGAGGCAACAAGAGACCCAGTACTTC.